This T cell receptor (beta chain) was captured by sequencing in a study of CD8+CD57+ T cells in acquired aplastic anemia. The sample holds one count of this clonotype. Germline CDR1 reads SEHNR; CDR2 reads FQNEAQ (reference sequence). The CDR3 runs 13 residues. V lost 3 bases to trimming and J lost 9 bases, with 9 bases between them. Using genomic DNA as the template, TCR beta VDJ and CDR3 profiling was carried out. TCRdb fed the reads into MiXCR, producing one record per CDR3 protein. The sample lists 110,000 or so distinct CDR3 sequences; 58% were seen once. Patients chosen for sequencing had shown CD8+CD57+ cell expansion by flow cytometry.

The specimen was sorted CD4+, CD8+, or CD8+CD57+ T cells (not recorded which) from PBMCs. The sequence came from a human donor with aplastic anemia. The genes are TRBV7-9 and TRBJ1-6; no clear D gene. The CDR3 loop reads CASSFRRISPLHF. As DNA, the CDR3 is TGTGCCAGCAGCTTCCGACGGATTTCACCCCTCCACTTT. The entire variable domain, with the rest obtained from reference TRBV7-9 and TRBJ1-6, is as follows: DTGVSQNPRHKITKRGQNVTFRCDPISEHNRLYWYRQTLGQGPEFLTYFQNEAQLEKSRLLSDRFSAERPKGSFSTLEIQRTEQGDSAMYLCASSFRRISPLHFGNGTRLTVT.